This T cell receptor (beta chain) appears in the sequencing data of a study of shared clonotypes between healthy human individuals. Study summary: CD4 naive cells filled three plates per donor, CD4 memory three, CD8 naive two and CD8 memory one. Study-wide results and limits: Several donors shared approximately 5% of their naive CD4 clonotypes.

A note on this clone: Its specificity is unknown.

Here immunoSEQ multiplex PCR was the method, and the copy in TCRdb shows in-frame clones only, minus some. This table has 98,000 or so clones, approximately 70% appearing once. Trimming removed 9 bases at V and 8 bases at J, with 19 bases between. The CDR3 extends over 13 amino acids. Germline values: CDR1 MNHNS, CDR2 SASEGT. None of the donors, who were healthy HIV-negative adults, had recently had acute infections or vaccinations. The donors were all Caucasian adults (living in Nashville, Tennessee). The sequence was obtained from a young woman in good health. Sequencing was done on a sample of memory CD8+ T cells sorted from blood. Noted subset: CD45RO+ cells pooled with CCR7-negative TemRA cells. J is TRBJ1-2 and V is TRBV6-1, with D maybe TRBD1 (5 bases). CDR3 DNA: TGTGCCAGGGACCGACAGCCCGCTAGAGGCTACACCTTC. Protein: CARDRQPARGYTF.